This record covers a single T cell receptor beta chain. What it binds is unknown. CDR1 SGHTA and CDR2 FQGTGA come from the germline V gene. V lost 5 bases, J lost 2 bases, and 7 bases lay in between. CDR3 length: 12 residues. The entry originates in a study of graft-versus-host responses after intestinal transplantation. Background on the study: Among the recipients, transplants were multivisceral, liver-intestinal, or isolated intestinal. Each recipient received anti-thymocyte globulin induction, then tacrolimus and steroids for 2 to 4 years. Findings and limits, study-wide: Present in recipient marrow, GvH clones included some that appeared first in ileum or blood. Allografts carried high graft-versus-host to host-versus-graft clonal ratios in patients having graft-donor T cell macrochimerism.

Profiled with immunoSEQ multiplex PCR; TCRdb holds only in-frame clones, not every one. The table lists fewer than 120,000 clones, around 95% of them singletons, with about 0.51% in the top ten. The chain joins TRBV7-3 to TRBJ2-7; D not certain. The clonotype comes from a human donor who received an intestinal transplant. The sample in question was unstimulated CD8+ T cells sorted from spleen or lymph node cells, obtained before intestinal transplant. The DNA for the CDR3 is TGTGCCAGCAGCCCCCGAACCTACGAGCAGTACTTC. Protein product: CASSPRTYEQYF. The variable domain in full, with the rest retrieved from reference TRBV7-3 and TRBJ2-7, is GAGVSQTPSNKVTEKGKYVELRCDPISGHTALYWYRQSLGQGPEFLIYFQGTGAADDSGLPNDRFFAVRPEGSVSTLKIQRTERGDSAVYLCASSPRTYEQYFGPGTRLTVT.